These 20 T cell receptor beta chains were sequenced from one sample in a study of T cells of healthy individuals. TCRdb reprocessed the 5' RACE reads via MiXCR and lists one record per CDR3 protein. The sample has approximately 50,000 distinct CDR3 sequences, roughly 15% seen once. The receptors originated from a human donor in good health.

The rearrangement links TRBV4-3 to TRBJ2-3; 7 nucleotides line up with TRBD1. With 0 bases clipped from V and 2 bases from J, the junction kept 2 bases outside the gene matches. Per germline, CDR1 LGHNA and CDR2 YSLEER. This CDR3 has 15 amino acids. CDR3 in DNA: TGCGCCAGCAGCCAAGATGGGACAGCCACAGATACGCAGTATTTT. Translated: CASSQDGTATDTQYF.

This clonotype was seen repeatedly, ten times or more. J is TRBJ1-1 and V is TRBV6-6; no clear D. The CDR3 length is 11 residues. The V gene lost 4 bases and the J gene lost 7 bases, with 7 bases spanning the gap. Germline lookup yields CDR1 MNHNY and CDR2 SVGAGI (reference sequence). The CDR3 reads CASSSVSEAFF. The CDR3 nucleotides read TGTGCCAGCAGTTCAGTCAGTGAAGCTTTCTTT.

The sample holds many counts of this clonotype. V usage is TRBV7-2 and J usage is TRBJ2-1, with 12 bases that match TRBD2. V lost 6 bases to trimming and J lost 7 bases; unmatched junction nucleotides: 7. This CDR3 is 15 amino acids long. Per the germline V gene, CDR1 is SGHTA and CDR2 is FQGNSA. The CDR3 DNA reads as TGTGCCAGCAGTAAGGGACTAGCGGGTGTAAATGAGCAGTTCTTC. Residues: CASSKGLAGVNEQFF.

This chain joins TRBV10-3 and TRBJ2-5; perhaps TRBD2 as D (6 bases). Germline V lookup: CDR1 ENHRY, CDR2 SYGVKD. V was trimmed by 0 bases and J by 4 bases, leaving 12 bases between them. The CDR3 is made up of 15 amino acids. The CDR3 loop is CAISESEKGGETQYF. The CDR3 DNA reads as TGTGCCATCAGTGAGTCGGAAAAGGGAGGAGAGACCCAGTACTTC.

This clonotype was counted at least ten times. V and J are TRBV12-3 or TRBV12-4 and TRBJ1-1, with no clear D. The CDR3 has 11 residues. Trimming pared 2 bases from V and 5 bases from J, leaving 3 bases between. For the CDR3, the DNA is TGTGCCAGCAGTTTATCAACTGAAGCTTTCTTT. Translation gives CASSLSTEAFF.

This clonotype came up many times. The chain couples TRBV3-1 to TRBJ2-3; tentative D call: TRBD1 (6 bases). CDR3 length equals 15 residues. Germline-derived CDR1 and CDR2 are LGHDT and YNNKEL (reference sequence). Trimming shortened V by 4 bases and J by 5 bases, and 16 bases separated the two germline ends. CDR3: CASSPGSPRGDTQYF. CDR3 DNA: TGTGCCAGCAGCCCCGGAAGTCCCAGGGGAGATACGCAGTATTTT.

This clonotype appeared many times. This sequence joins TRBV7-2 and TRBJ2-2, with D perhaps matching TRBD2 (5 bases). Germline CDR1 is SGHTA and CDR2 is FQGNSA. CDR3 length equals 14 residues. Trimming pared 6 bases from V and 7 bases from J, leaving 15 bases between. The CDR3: CASRLLRGDGELFF. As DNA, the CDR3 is TGTGCCAGCAGGCTACTACGGGGAGACGGGGAGCTGTTTTTT.

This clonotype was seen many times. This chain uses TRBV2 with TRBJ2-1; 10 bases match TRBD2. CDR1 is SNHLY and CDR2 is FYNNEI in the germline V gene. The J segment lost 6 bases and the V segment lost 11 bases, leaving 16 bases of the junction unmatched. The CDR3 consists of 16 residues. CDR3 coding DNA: TGTGCCGCCGAGGGGACCTCAGCGGGAGGGGGCAATGAGCAGTTCTTC. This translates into CAAEGTSAGGGNEQFF. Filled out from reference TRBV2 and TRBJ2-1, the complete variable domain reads EPEVTQTPSHQVTQMGQEVILRCVPISNHLYFYWYRQILGQKVEFLVSFYNNEISEKSEIFDDQFSVERPDGSNFTLKIRSTKLEDSAMYFCAAEGTSAGGGNEQFFGPGTRLTVL.

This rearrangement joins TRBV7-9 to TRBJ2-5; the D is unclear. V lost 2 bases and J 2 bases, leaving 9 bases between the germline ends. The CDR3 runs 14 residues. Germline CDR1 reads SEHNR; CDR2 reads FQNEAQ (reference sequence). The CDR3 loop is CASSLFDPQETQYF. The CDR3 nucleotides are TGTGCCAGCAGCTTATTCGATCCTCAAGAGACCCAGTACTTC.

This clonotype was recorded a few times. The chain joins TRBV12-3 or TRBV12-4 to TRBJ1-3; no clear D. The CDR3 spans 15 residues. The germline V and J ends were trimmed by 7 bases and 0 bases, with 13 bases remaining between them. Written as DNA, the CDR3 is TGTGCCAGCACCTTCCCGATGGGCTCTGGAAACACCATATATTTT. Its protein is CASTFPMGSGNTIYF.

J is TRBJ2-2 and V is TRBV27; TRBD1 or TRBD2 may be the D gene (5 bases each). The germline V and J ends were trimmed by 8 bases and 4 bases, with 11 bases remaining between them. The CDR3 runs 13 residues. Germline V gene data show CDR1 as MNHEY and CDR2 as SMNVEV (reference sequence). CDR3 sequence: CASGAGSTGELFF. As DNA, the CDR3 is TGTGCCAGCGGGGCGGGTTCCACCGGGGAGCTGTTTTTT.

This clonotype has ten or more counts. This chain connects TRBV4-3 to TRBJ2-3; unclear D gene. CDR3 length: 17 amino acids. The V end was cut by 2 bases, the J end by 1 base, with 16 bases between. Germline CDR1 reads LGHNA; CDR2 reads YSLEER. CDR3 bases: TGCGCCAGCAGCCAAAGGGATAGGGATGGTGGCACAGATACGCAGTATTTT. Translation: CASSQRDRDGGTDTQYF.

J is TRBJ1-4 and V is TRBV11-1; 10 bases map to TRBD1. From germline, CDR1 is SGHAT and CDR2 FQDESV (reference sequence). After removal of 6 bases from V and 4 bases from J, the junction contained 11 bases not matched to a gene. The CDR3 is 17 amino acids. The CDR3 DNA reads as TGTGCCAGCAGGGACGGACAGGGGGAGGGGTTTAATGAAAAACTGTTTTTT. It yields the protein CASRDGQGEGFNEKLFF.

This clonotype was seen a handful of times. The CDR3 region has the DNA TGCGCCAGCACTGTAGGACAGTTGAACACTGAAGCTTTCTTT. Translated, it gives CASTVGQLNTEAFF. V usage is TRBV5-1 and J usage is TRBJ1-1; D may be TRBD1 (6 bases). CDR1 SGHRS and CDR2 YFSETQ come from the germline V gene. The CDR3 totals 14 residues. Trimming stripped 6 bases from V and 0 bases from J, with 12 bases between. The complete variable domain, with remaining parts taken from reference TRBV5-1 and TRBJ1-1, reads KAGVTQTPRYLIKTRGQQVTLSCSPISGHRSVSWYQQTPGQGLQFLFEYFSETQRNKGNFPGRFSGRQFSNSRSEMNVSTLELGDSALYLCASTVGQLNTEAFFGQGTRLTVV.

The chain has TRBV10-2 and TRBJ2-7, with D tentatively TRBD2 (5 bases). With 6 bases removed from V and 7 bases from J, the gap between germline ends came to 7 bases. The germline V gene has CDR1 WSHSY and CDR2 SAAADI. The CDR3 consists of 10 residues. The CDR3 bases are TGCGCCAGCAGGTCGGGGGAGCAGTACTTC. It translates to CASRSGEQYF.

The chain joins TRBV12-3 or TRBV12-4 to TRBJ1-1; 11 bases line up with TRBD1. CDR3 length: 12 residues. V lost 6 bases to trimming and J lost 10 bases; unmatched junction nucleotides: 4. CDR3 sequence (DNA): TGTGCCAGCAGCCGGGACAGGGGGATAGCTTTCTTT. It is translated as CASSRDRGIAFF.

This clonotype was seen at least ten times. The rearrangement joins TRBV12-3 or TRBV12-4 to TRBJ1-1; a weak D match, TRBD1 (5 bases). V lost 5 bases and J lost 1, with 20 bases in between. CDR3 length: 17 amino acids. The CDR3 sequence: CASSRLRGVQTNTEAFF. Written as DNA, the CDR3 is TGTGCCAGCAGTCGCCTTCGGGGCGTACAGACGAACACTGAAGCTTTCTTT.

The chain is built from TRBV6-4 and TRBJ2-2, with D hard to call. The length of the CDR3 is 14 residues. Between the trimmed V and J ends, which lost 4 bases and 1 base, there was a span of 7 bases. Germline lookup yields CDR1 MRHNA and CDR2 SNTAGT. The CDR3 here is CASSVEENTGELFF. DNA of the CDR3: TGTGCCAGCAGTGTTGAGGAGAACACCGGGGAGCTGTTTTTT.

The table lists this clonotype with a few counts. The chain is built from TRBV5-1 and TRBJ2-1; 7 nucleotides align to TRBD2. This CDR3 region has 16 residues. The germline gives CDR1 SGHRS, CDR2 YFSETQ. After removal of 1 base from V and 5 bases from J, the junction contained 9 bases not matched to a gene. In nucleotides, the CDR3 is TGCGCCAGCAGCTTGTTTGGACTAGACTTACACAATGAGCAGTTCTTC. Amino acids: CASSLFGLDLHNEQFF.

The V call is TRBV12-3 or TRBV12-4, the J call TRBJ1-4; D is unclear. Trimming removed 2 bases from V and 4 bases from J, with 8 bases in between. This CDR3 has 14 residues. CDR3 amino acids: CASSLLHSNEKLFF. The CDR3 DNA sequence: TGTGCCAGCAGTTTATTGCACAGTAATGAAAAACTGTTTTTT.